This T cell receptor beta chain is from a study of breast tumors, draining lymph nodes, adjacent tissues. Study-wide findings and caveats: Data only fit, rather than demonstrated, lymph node origin of most tumor T cells. Tumor and nontumor repertoires were significantly more similar in luminal-like than in basal-like breast cancer. Data fit most tumor T cells coming from lymph node, expanding in tumor. Tumor TCR diversity was below lymph nodes but above nontumor tissue.

TCRdb independently ran MiXCR on the multiplex PCR reads; one entry per CDR3 protein. The table lists around 140,000 distinct CDR3 sequences, about 20% of them singletons. This clonotype was recorded at least ten times. Its antigen is unknown. The CDR3 consists of 13 residues. The V gene lost 5 bases and the J gene lost 4 bases, with 11 bases spanning the gap. In germline, CDR1 is SGHRS, CDR2 YFSETQ. Samples came from axillary lymph nodes draining the breast cancer. The chain links TRBV5-1 to TRBJ2-3; perhaps TRBD2 as D (6 bases). Sample: axillary lymph node tissue. This clonotype originated in a female donor with breast cancer. Some clones in this sample may be carry-over from other donors' samples. The CDR3 region has the DNA TGCGCCAGCAGGGGGGACTCTTCAGATACGCAGTATTTT. Protein: CASRGDSSDTQYF.